These 28 T cell receptor beta chains were all obtained from the same sample, sequenced in a study of T cell changes during pregnancy in multiple sclerosis. Some clones are missing from TCRdb's copy, which holds only in-frame ones; the method was immunoSEQ multiplex PCR. This sample yields 34,000 or so clones, of which 90% are seen a single time; roughly 10% belongs to the top ten. The sequences come from CD8+ T cells from peripheral blood mononuclear cells, collected before pregnancy. These receptors all come from a female donor with multiple sclerosis, enrolled in a pregnancy study.

This clone was found once. The chain employs TRBV15 and TRBJ2-5, with 8 bases identical to TRBD2. Trimming took 0 bases from V and 3 from J; bases not matched to a gene: 6. CDR3 size: 16 residues. Germline V gene sequence: CDR1 LNHNV, CDR2 YYDKDF (reference sequence). The CDR3 bases are TGTGCCACCAGCAGAGAGGCGGGAGGCCTAGAAGAGACCCAGTACTTC. It is translated as CATSREAGGLEETQYF. Complete variable domain (other parts from reference TRBV15 and TRBJ2-5): DAMVIQNPRYQVTQFGKPVTLSCSQTLNHNVMYWYQQKSSQAPKLLFHYYDKDFNNEADTPDNFQSRRPNTSFCFLDIRSPGLGDTAMYLCATSREAGGLEETQYFGPGTRLLVL.

The chain employs TRBV6-6 and TRBJ1-3; the D is unclear. The ends were cut back, 0 bases at V and 5 bases at J, with 11 bases in the middle. The germline V gene has CDR1 MNHNY and CDR2 SVGAGI (reference sequence). The CDR3 is 15 amino acids. The CDR3 sequence is CASSYSGGSRNTIYF. The CDR3, as DNA: TGTGCCAGCAGTTACTCAGGAGGGTCACGAAACACCATATATTTT.

V gene TRBV6-1 combines with J gene TRBJ2-3, with a tentative D call TRBD1 (7 bases). The germline V gene encodes CDR1 MNHNS and CDR2 SASEGT. CDR3 length: 15 amino acids. Trimming removed 6 bases from V and 3 bases from J, with 16 bases in between. CDR3 in DNA: TGTGCCAGCAGGCGAGACAGGGACTTAACAGATACGCAGTATTTT. This translates into CASRRDRDLTDTQYF.

The V gene is TRBV4-2, the J gene TRBJ2-1; 7 nucleotides agree with TRBD2. Germline CDR1 and CDR2: LGHNA and YNFKEQ. CDR3 length: 16 amino acids. V shed 0 bases and J 1 base; nucleotides not matched to a gene: 3. In DNA form, the CDR3 reads TGTGCCAGCAGCCAAGATAAGGGAGGGTCCTACAATGAGCAGTTCTTC. Translating it yields CASSQDKGGSYNEQFF.

V and J are TRBV5-8 and TRBJ2-2; D unresolved. Trimming cost V 9 bases and J 0 bases, with 15 bases left between them. The CDR3 sequence is 15 residues long. Germline V CDR1 and CDR2: SGHTS, YDEGEE. In DNA form, the CDR3 reads TGTGCCACCCCCACGAGGTTCGCGAACACCGGGGAGCTGTTTTTT. This gives the protein CATPTRFANTGELFF.

V and J are TRBV19 and TRBJ2-1; tentative D call: TRBD1 (5 bases). Trimming removed 1 base at V and 6 bases at J, with 13 bases between. The CDR3 has 15 residues. Germline V gene lookup returns CDR1 LNHDA and CDR2 SQIVND (reference sequence). CDR3 DNA: TGTGCCAGTAGTATAGGGGGCGCAGGTTTCAATGAGCAGTTCTTC. Protein sequence: CASSIGGAGFNEQFF. Complete variable domain (other parts from reference TRBV19 and TRBJ2-1): DGGITQSPKYLFRKEGQNVTLSCEQNLNHDAMYWYRQDPGQGLRLIYYSQIVNDFQKGDIAEGYSVSREKKESFPLTVTSAQKNPTAFYLCASSIGGAGFNEQFFGPGTRLTVL.

The chain employs TRBV9 and TRBJ2-2; D is unclear. Trimming cost V 0 bases and J 0 bases, with 15 bases left between them. This CDR3 comprises 18 residues. The germline gives CDR1 SGDLS, CDR2 YYNGEE. CDR3 sequence reads: CASSVVGSRFANTGELFF. The CDR3 nucleotides read TGTGCCAGCAGCGTAGTTGGCAGCAGGTTCGCGAACACCGGGGAGCTGTTTTTT.

The chain employs TRBV5-1 and TRBJ2-1, with 12 bases matching TRBD2. CDR1 and CDR2 from the germline V gene are SGHRS and YFSETQ. V shed 3 bases, J shed 6 bases, and the junction held 7 bases outside the gene matches. The length of the CDR3 is 16 residues. DNA of the CDR3: TGCGCCAGCAGCTCCTGGACTAGCGGGGAGGGCAATGAGCAGTTCTTC. Its protein product is CASSSWTSGEGNEQFF.

The V gene is TRBV27, the J gene TRBJ2-1, with D tentatively TRBD2 (5 bases). Germline V gives CDR1 MNHEY, CDR2 SMNVEV (reference sequence). Trimming pared 3 bases from V and 3 bases from J, leaving 6 bases between. The CDR3 totals 13 residues. The CDR3: CASSFGIYNEQFF. The CDR3 DNA reads TGTGCCAGCAGTTTCGGGATCTACAATGAGCAGTTCTTC.

The genes are TRBV7-9 and TRBJ2-2; D gene uncertain. The V gene lost 1 base and the J gene lost 0 bases, with 6 bases spanning the gap. Germline CDR1 and CDR2: SEHNR and FQNEAQ (reference sequence). This CDR3 comprises 15 residues. The CDR3 sequence: CASSLVSANTGELFF. In DNA, the CDR3 is TGTGCCAGCAGCTTAGTGTCTGCGAACACCGGGGAGCTGTTTTTT.

The chain uses TRBV9 and TRBJ1-1, with 9 positions matching TRBD1. CDR3 size: 19 residues. V was pared by 0 bases and J by 1 base, with 13 bases of the junction left unmatched. Germline V gives CDR1 SGDLS, CDR2 YYNGEE. This chain's CDR3 is CASSVAPGTGIERNTEAFF. The CDR3, as DNA: TGTGCCAGCAGCGTAGCTCCAGGGACAGGGATAGAACGGAACACTGAAGCTTTCTTT.

This clone appeared once. The J gene is TRBJ1-1, the V gene TRBV7-9; the D is unclear. Germline values: CDR1 SEHNR, CDR2 FQNEAQ (reference sequence). CDR3 length: 14 amino acids. Trimming took off 2 bases at V and 4 bases at J, with 11 bases between the two ends. The CDR3: CASSLTGLPTEAFF. CDR3 nucleotides: TGTGCCAGCAGCTTAACCGGACTCCCCACTGAAGCTTTCTTT.

This chain uses TRBV4-3 with TRBJ2-1; 11 nucleotides line up with TRBD2. With 0 bases clipped from V and 10 bases from J, the junction kept 11 bases outside the gene matches. This CDR3 has 17 residues. Germline loops: CDR1 LGHNA, CDR2 YSLEER. The CDR3 loop is CASSQDSLLAGGQEQFF. For the CDR3, the DNA is TGCGCCAGCAGCCAAGATTCATTGCTAGCGGGGGGACAAGAGCAGTTCTTC.

J is TRBJ1-1 and V is TRBV29-1, with D hard to call. Between the trimmed V and J ends, which lost 6 bases and 4 bases, there was a span of 12 bases. The CDR3 runs to 12 residues. The V gene's germline CDR1 is SQVTM and CDR2 ANQGSEA. The CDR3 DNA reads as TGCAGCGTCGAACTGGGAGGCACTGAAGCTTTCTTT. This sequence encodes CSVELGGTEAFF.

The chain uses TRBV2 and TRBJ2-2; D is unresolved. CDR3 length: 15 residues. Germline CDR1 reads SNHLY; CDR2 reads FYNNEI. With 4 bases removed from V and 5 bases from J, the gap between germline ends came to 14 bases. CDR3: CASSVWVAGTGELFF. CDR3 DNA: TGTGCCAGCAGTGTTTGGGTAGCCGGGACCGGGGAGCTGTTTTTT.

The chain is built from TRBV15 and TRBJ2-5, with D perhaps TRBD1 (6 bases). This CDR3 spans 14 amino acids. V was cut by 2 bases and J by 3 bases, with 10 bases left in between. CDR1 is LNHNV, CDR2 YYDKDF, per germline (reference sequence). The CDR3 DNA reads TGTGCCACCAGCAGATCGACAGGAGAAGAGACCCAGTACTTC. Translated, it gives CATSRSTGEETQYF.

The chain employs TRBV30 and TRBJ2-7; 11 positions agree with TRBD2. The CDR3 runs to 17 residues. Germline CDR1 GTSNPN, CDR2 SVGIG (reference sequence). Trimming cost V 1 base and J 4 bases; bases outside gene matches: 12. DNA for the CDR3: TGTGCCTGGAGTGACCCCTCGTGGGCTAGCGGGAGGTACGAGCAGTACTTC. Protein sequence: CAWSDPSWASGRYEQYF.

This clone was picked up a small number of times. The chain recombines TRBV5-6 with TRBJ1-1, with TRBD1 identical over 7 bases. Trimming took 0 bases from V and 8 from J; bases not matched to a gene: 4. The V gene's germline CDR1 is SGHDT and CDR2 YYEEEE. This CDR3 region has 13 residues. CDR3 coding DNA: TGTGCCAGCAGCTTGGACAGGGGAGAGGAAGCTTTCTTT. Translating gives CASSLDRGEEAFF.

This clone was observed a handful of times. The gene calls are TRBV9 and TRBJ1-2; 7 positions match TRBD1. The trim removed 6 bases at V and 1 base at J, leaving 24 bases unmatched. CDR3 length: 20 residues. Germline V gene sequence: CDR1 SGDLS, CDR2 YYNGEE. CDR3 sequence: CASKGVGQKERAGDNYGYTF. In DNA, the CDR3 is TGTGCCAGCAAAGGGGTGGGACAGAAGGAAAGGGCCGGGGATAACTATGGCTACACCTTC.

This clone appeared a few times. Other DNA sequences in the sample encode the same CDR3. This rearrangement joins TRBV27 to TRBJ1-1; D is unresolved. This CDR3 comprises 15 residues. The germline CDR1 and CDR2 sequences are MNHEY and SMNVEV (reference sequence). V lost 2 bases, J lost 1 base, and 11 bases lay in between. CDR3 sequence: CASSLRSRGNTEAFF. The CDR3 DNA sequence: TGTGCCAGCAGTTTAAGGAGCCGGGGGAACACTGAAGCTTTCTTT.

CDR3 sequence: CASSEEAGITGNTIYF. The CDR3 DNA is TGTGCCAGCAGTGAAGAGGCAGGAATTACTGGAAACACCATATATTTT. The chain carries TRBV6-1 and TRBJ1-3; D not resolved. The V end lost 1 base, the J end lost 2 bases, and 12 bases lay between the germline ends. Germline V gene lookup returns CDR1 MNHNS and CDR2 SASEGT. The CDR3 is 16 amino acids.

V usage is TRBV4-3 and J usage is TRBJ2-7; TRBD2 agrees at 11 bases. Germline values: CDR1 LGHNA, CDR2 YSLEER. The junction had 6 bases not matched to a gene; V was cut back by 4 bases and J by 4 bases. The CDR3 consists of 15 residues. The CDR3 sequence: CASSLLSGGAYEQYF. The CDR3 DNA reads TGCGCCAGCAGCCTCCTTAGCGGGGGGGCTTACGAGCAGTACTTC.

The chain combines TRBV29-1 with TRBJ2-7; tentative D call: TRBD1 (7 bases). Between the trimmed V and J ends, which lost 0 bases and 6 bases, there was a span of 18 bases. The CDR3 has 15 amino acids. Germline V lookup: CDR1 SQVTM, CDR2 ANQGSEA. The CDR3 reads CSVEDGVTGTGEQYF. The CDR3 nucleotides are TGCAGCGTTGAAGATGGAGTGACAGGGACTGGCGAGCAGTACTTC.

This chain connects TRBV19 to TRBJ2-1, with 10 bases matching TRBD2. Germline V CDR1 and CDR2: LNHDA, SQIVND (reference sequence). With 1 base clipped from V and 6 bases from J, the junction kept 3 bases outside the gene matches. This CDR3 comprises 15 residues. CDR3 in amino acids: CASSIGGTSVNEQFF. The CDR3 DNA follows: TGTGCCAGTAGTATAGGTGGGACTAGCGTCAATGAGCAGTTCTTC.

V and J are TRBV6-1 and TRBJ2-2; D might be TRBD1 (5 bases). The V end lost 6 bases, the J end lost 5 bases, and 13 bases lay between the germline ends. The CDR3 is 14 amino acids. CDR1 is MNHNS, CDR2 SASEGT, per germline. The CDR3 region is CASSVLRGTGELFF. CDR3 DNA sequence: TGTGCCAGCAGCGTCCTAAGGGGAACCGGGGAGCTGTTTTTT.

J is TRBJ1-1 and V is TRBV6-6; TRBD1 matches 7 bases. V trimming: 6 bases; J trimming: 1 base; junction bases outside the gene matches: 5. This CDR3 is 14 amino acids long. CDR1 and CDR2 (germline): MNHNY, SVGAGI (reference sequence). CDR3 in amino acids: CASSKGAGNTEAFF. CDR3 nucleotides: TGTGCCAGCAGCAAGGGGGCTGGGAACACTGAAGCTTTCTTT.

The chain has TRBV7-2 and TRBJ1-2; 7 bases are shared with TRBD1. J was trimmed by 14 bases and V by 4 bases; bases with no gene match: 13. CDR3 length: 13 residues. Germline V gives CDR1 SGHTA, CDR2 FQGNSA. CDR3 DNA: TGTGCCAGCAGCTCGTCACAAACAGGGGCGAGGACCTTC. The encoded protein is CASSSSQTGARTF.

V gene TRBV30 combines with J gene TRBJ1-5, with unresolved D. Germline V gene lookup returns CDR1 GTSNPN and CDR2 SVGIG (reference sequence). The CDR3 covers 13 residues. Trimming stripped 2 bases from V and 2 bases from J, with 7 bases between. CDR3 sequence: CAWSSQGNQPQHF. CDR3 DNA sequence: TGTGCCTGGAGTTCCCAGGGCAATCAGCCCCAGCATTTT.